One TCR beta chain is described in this entry. Its antigen is unidentified. The data originate from a study of shared clonotypes between healthy human individuals. The overall study: A donor's plate count was three for CD4 naive and three for CD4 memory; CD8 naive had two and CD8 memory one.

Using immunoSEQ multiplex PCR, the repertoire was profiled, and TCRdb retains in-frame clones only, with some absent. The table lists 1.4 million or so clones, approximately 98.5% of them singletons, with roughly 0.36% in the top ten. CDR1 and CDR2 from the germline V gene are SGHRS and YFSETQ. V lost 0 bases, J lost 4 bases, and 6 bases stayed unmatched. The CDR3 totals 16 residues. Study-wide points: In this cohort, only blood was sampled, and tissue repertoires likely differ.

The sequencing input was naive CD4+ T cells sorted from blood. This sample's subset: CD45RA+ positively selected. The chain uses TRBV5-1 and TRBJ1-1, with 10 bases fitting TRBD1. The clonotype originates from a man aged 25-45 years in good health. CDR3 DNA sequence: TGCGCCAGCAGCTTGGCCGACAGGGGGCGTATCACTGAAGCTTTCTTT. Translation gives CASSLADRGRITEAFF.